Presented here are 24 T cell receptor beta chains from one specimen sequenced in a study of Graves' ophthalmopathy and Graves' hyperthyroidism (dated by TCRdb to the late 2010s). The listed sequencing device is Illumina HiSeq 2000. For repertoire sequencing, TCR beta CDR3 regions were amplified from RNA transcripts. A first-round RT-PCR used HTBI primers with the Qiagen OneStep RT-PCR kit, followed by a second-round multiplex PCR, size selection and purification. TCRdb reworked the public reads: Q25 trimming with fastp, MiXCR clone assembly, productive beta chains retained. Rows are unified per CDR3 protein, each entry keeping the most common DNA and genes. The sample data list hundreds of thousands of distinct CDR3 sequences, and roughly two fifths of these were observed just once. The top ten constitute approximately 43% of the sample. Source material: peripheral blood. The receptors were gathered from an adult man with Graves' ophthalmopathy.

The chain couples TRBV25-1 to TRBJ1-1, with D perhaps matching TRBD1 (5 bases). Trimming removed 6 bases from V and 4 bases from J, with 18 bases in between. The CDR3 length is 15 residues. Germline CDR1 and CDR2: MGHDK and SYGVNS. The CDR3 sequence is CASSLDMGGSTEAFF. For the CDR3, the DNA is TGTGCCAGCAGCTTAGACATGGGGGGTAGCACTGAAGCTTTCTTT.

This clonotype showed up just a few times. V is TRBV5-1 and J is TRBJ1-3; 7 bases align to TRBD1. This CDR3 is built from 13 residues. The V gene's germline CDR1 is SGHRS and CDR2 YFSETQ. After removal of 1 base from V and 8 bases from J, the junction contained 3 bases not matched to a gene. The CDR3 spells CASSLQGGDTIYF. The DNA for the CDR3 is TGCGCCAGCAGCTTGCAGGGGGGAGACACCATATATTTT.

The rearrangement links TRBV6-1 to TRBJ2-7; 8 nucleotides agree with TRBD1. This CDR3 has 14 amino acids. V shed 3 bases and J 3 bases; nucleotides not matched to a gene: 4. Germline V lookup: CDR1 MNHNS, CDR2 SASEGT. CDR3: CASSEGQVIYEQYF. The CDR3 bases are TGTGCCAGCAGTGAGGGACAGGTAATCTACGAGCAGTACTTC.

This sequence joins TRBV25-1 and TRBJ1-5; D unclear. The V gene lost 6 bases and the J gene lost 1 base, with 13 bases spanning the gap. The CDR3 runs 15 residues. The germline gives CDR1 MGHDK, CDR2 SYGVNS. The CDR3, as DNA: TGTGCCAGCAGCATGATGGTGGGGAGCAATCAGCCCCAGCATTTT. It codes for CASSMMVGSNQPQHF.

In DNA form, the CDR3 reads TGCAGTGCCCACGGCCATCAAGAGACCCAGTACTTC. Translation: CSAHGHQETQYF. The chain has TRBV20-1 and TRBJ2-5; no clear D. Trimming took 6 bases from V and 2 from J, leaving 10 bases between them. Germline V lookup: CDR1 DFQATT, CDR2 SNEGSKA (reference sequence). CDR3 length equals 12 residues.

This clonotype was detected a few times. The chain couples TRBV12-3 or TRBV12-4 to TRBJ2-7; tentative D call: TRBD1 (6 bases). With 6 bases removed from V and 6 bases from J, the gap between germline ends came to 15 bases. The CDR3 spans 13 residues. CDR3 nucleotide sequence: TGTGCCAGCAGCCCAGGACAGAGCCGCGAGCAGTACTTC. It translates to CASSPGQSREQYF.

A few counts support this clonotype. V gene TRBV7-9 combines with J gene TRBJ2-7, with D maybe TRBD2 (6 bases). Trimming removed 2 bases at V and 0 bases at J, with 14 bases between. CDR1 is SEHNR and CDR2 is FQNEAQ in the germline V gene (reference sequence). This CDR3 region has 16 residues. The chain's CDR3 is CASSLMGLINSYEQYF. CDR3 DNA: TGTGCCAGCAGCTTAATGGGACTTATCAACTCCTACGAGCAGTACTTC.

This clonotype was counted at least ten times. The chain joins TRBV25-1 to TRBJ2-7; tentatively, D is TRBD1 or TRBD2 (7 bases each). V dropped 4 bases and J dropped 7 bases, with 11 bases sitting between them. The germline CDR1 and CDR2 sequences are MGHDK and SYGVNS. The CDR3 totals 12 residues. CDR3 sequence reads: CASSAGGEEQYF. CDR3 nucleotides: TGTGCCAGCAGTGCAGGGGGGGAAGAGCAGTACTTC.

J is TRBJ1-2 and V is TRBV25-1, with a weak D call TRBD1 (5 bases). V was pared by 7 bases and J by 4 bases, with 13 bases between. CDR1 and CDR2 from the germline V gene are MGHDK and SYGVNS. This CDR3 has 13 residues. The CDR3 nucleotides read TGTGCCAGCACCGAGGGGATCAGCTATGGCTACACCTTC. This translates into CASTEGISYGYTF.

The rearrangement joins TRBV7-9 to TRBJ1-1, with D possibly being TRBD1 (6 bases). The CDR3 spans 14 residues. CDR1 and CDR2 from the germline V gene are SEHNR and FQNEAQ (reference sequence). The germline V and J ends were trimmed by 8 bases and 3 bases, with 16 bases remaining between them. CDR3 bases: TGTGCCAGCGACTTCCGGGGGCGCGACACTGAAGCTTTCTTT. Protein product: CASDFRGRDTEAFF. Using reference TRBV7-9 and TRBJ1-1 for the parts outside the CDR3, the full variable domain is DTGVSQNPRHKITKRGQNVTFRCDPISEHNRLYWYRQTLGQGPEFLTYFQNEAQLEKSRLLSDRFSAERPKGSFSTLEIQRTEQGDSAMYLCASDFRGRDTEAFFGQGTRLTVV.

The chain joins TRBV10-3 to TRBJ1-1; TRBD1 agrees at 7 bases. The CDR3 contains 14 residues. Germline V gives CDR1 ENHRY, CDR2 SYGVKD. V was clipped by 6 bases and J by 5 bases; unmatched bases: 9. Written as DNA, the CDR3 is TGTGCCATCAGGGGAAACAGGGGAGGAACTGAAGCTTTCTTT. This codes for CAIRGNRGGTEAFF.

V and J are TRBV24-1 and TRBJ1-5; possibly TRBD1 for D (5 bases). V shed 5 bases and J shed 3 bases, with 16 bases lying between them. This CDR3 region has 16 residues. CDR1 is KGHDR, CDR2 SFDVKD, per germline. CDR3 in DNA: TGTGCCACCAGTGCCCTTTATACAGGAGACAATCAGCCCCAGCATTTT. Translated, it gives CATSALYTGDNQPQHF.

This clonotype was found many times. The chain employs TRBV12-3 or TRBV12-4 and TRBJ1-1; possibly TRBD1 for D (5 bases). Between the trimmed V and J ends, which lost 6 bases and 6 bases, there was a span of 11 bases. The CDR3 spans 12 residues. The CDR3 nucleotides read TGTGCCAGCAGGTCTGGGGGGTCTGAAGCTTTCTTT. Encoded protein: CASRSGGSEAFF.

This clonotype was seen repeatedly, ten times or more. The J gene is TRBJ1-1, the V gene TRBV7-2; no clear D gene. V was clipped by 4 bases and J by 1 base, with 10 bases between them. The CDR3 consists of 14 residues. Per germline, CDR1 SGHTA and CDR2 FQGNSA. In DNA form, the CDR3 reads TGTGCCAGCAGCTACGGACCTACGAACACTGAAGCTTTCTTT. Encoded protein: CASSYGPTNTEAFF.

This clonotype was seen ten or more times. This chain connects TRBV6-6 to TRBJ2-7, with D maybe TRBD2 (6 bases). Germline CDR1 reads MNHNY; CDR2 reads SVGAGI (reference sequence). This CDR3 region has 14 residues. V was shortened by 4 bases and J by 4 bases, with 14 bases between the two germline ends. CDR3 residues: CASSSPGLPYEQYF. The CDR3 nucleotides are TGTGCCAGCAGTTCCCCGGGACTCCCGTACGAGCAGTACTTC.

The chain links TRBV7-9 to TRBJ2-2; 13 bases line up with TRBD2. The CDR3 runs 15 residues. Germline CDR1 is SEHNR and CDR2 is FQNEAQ (reference sequence). The V gene end was trimmed by 6 bases and the J gene end by 4 bases; junction bases not matched to a gene: 2. The CDR3 DNA follows: TGTGCCAGCAGTCGGACTAGCGGGGGCACCGGGGAGCTGTTTTTT. Its protein is CASSRTSGGTGELFF. The full variable domain, rest sourced from reference TRBV7-9 and TRBJ2-2, is DTGVSQNPRHKITKRGQNVTFRCDPISEHNRLYWYRQTLGQGPEFLTYFQNEAQLEKSRLLSDRFSAERPKGSFSTLEIQRTEQGDSAMYLCASSRTSGGTGELFFGEGSRLTVL.

This clonotype was counted at least ten times. The chain combines TRBV24-1 with TRBJ1-2; D ambiguous. V was pared by 5 bases and J by 10 bases, with 10 bases between. Germline assignment: CDR1 KGHDR and CDR2 SFDVKD. The CDR3 length is 11 residues. DNA of the CDR3: TGTGCCACCAGTGGCGGTCAGACCTACACCTTC. Its protein product is CATSGGQTYTF.

The chain links TRBV7-2 to TRBJ2-7; 8 bases line up with TRBD2. V lost 5 bases, J lost 3 bases, and 9 bases stayed unmatched. The CDR3 sequence is 15 residues long. Germline CDR1 reads SGHTA; CDR2 reads FQGNSA. As DNA, the CDR3 is TGTGCCAGCAGCCTGCTAGCGGGCAGCATCTACGAGCAGTACTTC. Its protein product is CASSLLAGSIYEQYF.

This clonotype was observed once. The rearrangement links TRBV7-2 to TRBJ1-4, with TRBD1 identical over 8 bases. With V trimmed by 8 bases and J by 6 bases, 11 bases remained unmatched. This CDR3 region has 15 residues. Germline CDR1 and CDR2: SGHTA and FQGNSA. DNA for the CDR3: TGTGCCAGCTCACCCAGGGGGCGTGTTGATGAAAAACTGTTTTTT. It translates to CASSPRGRVDEKLFF.

In DNA, the CDR3 is TGTGCCAGCAGCTTCTCCTACACTCTATCAGATACGCAGTATTTT. Translation: CASSFSYTLSDTQYF. The V gene is TRBV11-2, the J gene TRBJ2-3; D ambiguous. This CDR3 region has 15 residues. Trimming pared 3 bases from V and 4 bases from J, leaving 14 bases between. Germline-derived CDR1 and CDR2 are SGHAT and FQNNGV.

This clonotype appeared many times. This rearrangement joins TRBV12-3 or TRBV12-4 to TRBJ1-2; D gene ambiguous. Trimming left V 4 bases short and J 8 bases short, with 14 bases between. The CDR3 is 13 residues long. CDR3 protein: CASSYGIVGGYTF. In DNA form, the CDR3 reads TGTGCCAGCAGTTATGGGATTGTGGGGGGCTACACCTTC.

About this clonotype: This clone may be a read error of a much larger clone one base away. V gene TRBV29-1 combines with J gene TRBJ2-2; maybe TRBD2 (6 bases). This CDR3 spans 10 amino acids. Trimming left V 7 bases short and J 7 bases short, with 7 bases between. The germline V gene has CDR1 SQVTM and CDR2 ANQGSEA. The CDR3: CSAGSGELFF. CDR3 in DNA: TGCAGCGCCGGGAGCGGGGAGCTGTTTTTT.

This clonotype was detected a few times. At one boundary the junction diverges from the germline segment, which might be a read error. CDR3 sequence reads: CVSSLDTSGTGELFF. The CDR3 DNA follows: TGTGTCAGCAGCTTAGACACTAGCGGGACCGGGGAGCTGTTTTTT. This chain uses TRBV7-2 with TRBJ2-2, with 9 bases lining up with TRBD2. The CDR3 loop spans 15 amino acids. The V gene's germline CDR1 is SGHTA and CDR2 FQGNSA. Full variable domain (remainder filled in from reference TRBV7-2 and TRBJ2-2): GAGVSQSPSNKVTEKGKDVELRCDPISGHTALYWYRQSLGQGLEFLIYFQGNSAPDKSGLPSDRFSAERTGGSVSTLTIQRTQQEDSAVYLCVSSLDTSGTGELFFGEGSRLTVL.

J is TRBJ2-7 and V is TRBV7-3; D perhaps matches TRBD1 (6 bases). Deletions cut 2 bases from V and 0 bases from J, with 11 bases between. This CDR3 is built from 15 residues. CDR1 SGHTA and CDR2 FQGTGA come from the germline V gene. The CDR3 here is CASSLHRASSYEQYF. For the CDR3, the DNA is TGTGCCAGCAGCTTACACAGGGCGAGCTCCTACGAGCAGTACTTC.